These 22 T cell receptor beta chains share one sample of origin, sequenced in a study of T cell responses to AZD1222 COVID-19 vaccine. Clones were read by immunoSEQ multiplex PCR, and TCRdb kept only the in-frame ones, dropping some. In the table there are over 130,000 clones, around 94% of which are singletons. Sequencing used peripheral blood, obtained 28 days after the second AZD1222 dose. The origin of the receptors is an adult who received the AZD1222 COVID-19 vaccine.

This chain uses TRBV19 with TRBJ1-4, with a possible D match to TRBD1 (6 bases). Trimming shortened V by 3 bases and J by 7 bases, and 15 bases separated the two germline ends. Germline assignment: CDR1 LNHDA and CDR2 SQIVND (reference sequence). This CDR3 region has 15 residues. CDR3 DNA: TGTGCCAGTAGTATCGGAGGGGGGGGAGGTGAAAAACTGTTTTTT. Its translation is CASSIGGGGGEKLFF.

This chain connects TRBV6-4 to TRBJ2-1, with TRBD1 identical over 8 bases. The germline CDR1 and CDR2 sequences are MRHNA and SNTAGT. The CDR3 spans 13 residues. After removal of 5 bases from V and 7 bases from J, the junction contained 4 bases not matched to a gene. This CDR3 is CASSSQGGNEQFF. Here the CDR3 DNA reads TGTGCCAGCAGTTCACAGGGGGGTAATGAGCAGTTCTTC.

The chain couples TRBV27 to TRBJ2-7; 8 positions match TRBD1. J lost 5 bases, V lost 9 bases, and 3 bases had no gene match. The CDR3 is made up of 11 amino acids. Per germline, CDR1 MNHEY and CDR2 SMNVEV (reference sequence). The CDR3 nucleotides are TGTGCCAGTATACAGGGGGACGAGCAGTACTTC. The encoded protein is CASIQGDEQYF.

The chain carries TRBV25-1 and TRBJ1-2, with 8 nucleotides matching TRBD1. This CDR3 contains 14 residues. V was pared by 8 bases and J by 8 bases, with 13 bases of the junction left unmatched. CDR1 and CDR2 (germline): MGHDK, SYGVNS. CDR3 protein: CASGKSGTGGGYTF. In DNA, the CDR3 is TGTGCCAGCGGAAAGTCCGGGACAGGCGGAGGCTACACCTTC.

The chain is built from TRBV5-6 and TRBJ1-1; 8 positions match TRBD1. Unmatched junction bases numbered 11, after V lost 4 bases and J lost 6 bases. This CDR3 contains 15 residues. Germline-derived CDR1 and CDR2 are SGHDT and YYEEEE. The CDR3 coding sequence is TGTGCCAGCAGCCTAGTTCAGGGGGCGACCGCTGAAGCTTTCTTT. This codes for CASSLVQGATAEAFF.

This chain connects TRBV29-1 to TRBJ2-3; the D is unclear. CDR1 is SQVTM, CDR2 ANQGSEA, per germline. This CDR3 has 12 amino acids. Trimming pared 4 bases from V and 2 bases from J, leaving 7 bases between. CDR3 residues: CSVVGNTDTQYF. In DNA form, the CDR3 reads TGCAGCGTTGTTGGAAACACAGATACGCAGTATTTT.

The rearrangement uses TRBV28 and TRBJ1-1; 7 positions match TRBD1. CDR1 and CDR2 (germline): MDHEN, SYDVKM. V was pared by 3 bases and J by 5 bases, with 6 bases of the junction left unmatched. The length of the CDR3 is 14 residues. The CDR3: CASSLGRGITEAFF. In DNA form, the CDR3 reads TGTGCCAGCAGTTTGGGCAGGGGGATAACTGAAGCTTTCTTT.

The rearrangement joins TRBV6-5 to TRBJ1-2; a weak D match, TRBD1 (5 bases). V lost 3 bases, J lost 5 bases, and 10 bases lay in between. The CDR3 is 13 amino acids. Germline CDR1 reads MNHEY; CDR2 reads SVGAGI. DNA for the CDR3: TGTGCCAGCAGTTATGACAGTCAGTATGGCTACACCTTC. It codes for CASSYDSQYGYTF.

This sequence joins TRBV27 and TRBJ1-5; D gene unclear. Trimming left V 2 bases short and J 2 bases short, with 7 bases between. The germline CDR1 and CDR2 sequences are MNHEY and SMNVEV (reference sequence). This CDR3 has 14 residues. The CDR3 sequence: CASSLIYGNQPQHF. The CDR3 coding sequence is TGTGCCAGCAGTTTAATCTATGGCAATCAGCCCCAGCATTTT.

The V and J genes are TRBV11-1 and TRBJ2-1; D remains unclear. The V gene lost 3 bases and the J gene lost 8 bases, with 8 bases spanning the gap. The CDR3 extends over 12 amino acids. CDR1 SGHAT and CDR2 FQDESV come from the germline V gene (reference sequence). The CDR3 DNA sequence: TGTGCCAGCAGCTTTCGTCGGCATGAGCAGTTCTTC. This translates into CASSFRRHEQFF.

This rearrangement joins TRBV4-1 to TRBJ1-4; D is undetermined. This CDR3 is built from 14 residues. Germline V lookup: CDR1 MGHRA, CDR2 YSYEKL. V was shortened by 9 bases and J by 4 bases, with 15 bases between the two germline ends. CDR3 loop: CASRNVGVNEKLFF. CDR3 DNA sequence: TGCGCCAGTCGCAACGTTGGGGTTAATGAAAAACTGTTTTTT.

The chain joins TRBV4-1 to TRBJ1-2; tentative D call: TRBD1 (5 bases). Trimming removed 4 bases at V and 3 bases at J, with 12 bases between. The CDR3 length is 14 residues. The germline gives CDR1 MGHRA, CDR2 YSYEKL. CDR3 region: CASSRSGDYYGYTF. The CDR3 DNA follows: TGCGCCAGCAGCCGTTCGGGGGATTACTATGGCTACACCTTC.

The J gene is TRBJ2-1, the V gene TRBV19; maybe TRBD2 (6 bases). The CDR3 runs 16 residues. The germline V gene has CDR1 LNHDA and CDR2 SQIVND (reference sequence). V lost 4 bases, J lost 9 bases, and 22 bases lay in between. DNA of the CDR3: TGTGCCAGTAGTACTAGATCGGGTCCGTGGGGAGGTGAGCAGTTCTTC. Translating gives CASSTRSGPWGGEQFF.

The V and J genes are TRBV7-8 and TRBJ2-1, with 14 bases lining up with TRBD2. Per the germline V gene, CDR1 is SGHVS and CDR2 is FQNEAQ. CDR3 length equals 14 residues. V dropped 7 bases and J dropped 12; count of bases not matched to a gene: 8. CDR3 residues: CASTPGLAGAGQFF. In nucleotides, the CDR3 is TGTGCCAGCACCCCGGGACTAGCGGGAGCGGGGCAGTTCTTC.

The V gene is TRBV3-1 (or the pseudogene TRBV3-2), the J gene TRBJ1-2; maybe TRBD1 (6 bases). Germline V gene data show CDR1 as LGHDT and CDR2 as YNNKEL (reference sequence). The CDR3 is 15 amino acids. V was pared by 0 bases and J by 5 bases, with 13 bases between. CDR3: CASSQDTGGLYGYTF. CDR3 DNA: TGTGCCAGCAGCCAAGATACGGGGGGCCTATATGGCTACACCTTC.

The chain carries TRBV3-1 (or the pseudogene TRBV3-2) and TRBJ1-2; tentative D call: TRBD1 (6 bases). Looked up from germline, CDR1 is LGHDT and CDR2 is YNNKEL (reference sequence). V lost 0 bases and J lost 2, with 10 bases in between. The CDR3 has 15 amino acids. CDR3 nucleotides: TGTGCCAGCAGCCAAGATAACAGGGCGAACTATGGCTACACCTTC. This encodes CASSQDNRANYGYTF.

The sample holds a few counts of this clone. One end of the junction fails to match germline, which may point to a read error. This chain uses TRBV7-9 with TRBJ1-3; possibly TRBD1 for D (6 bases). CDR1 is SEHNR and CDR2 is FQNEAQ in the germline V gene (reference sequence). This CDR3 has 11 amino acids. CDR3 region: CASSLTDRRDF. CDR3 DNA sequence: TGTGCCAGCAGCTTGACGGACAGACGCGATTTT.

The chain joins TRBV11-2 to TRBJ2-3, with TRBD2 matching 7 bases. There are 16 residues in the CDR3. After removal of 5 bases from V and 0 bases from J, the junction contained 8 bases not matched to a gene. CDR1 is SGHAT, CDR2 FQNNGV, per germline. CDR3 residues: CASSPLAGDSTDTQYF. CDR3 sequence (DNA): TGTGCCAGCAGCCCGTTAGCGGGCGACAGCACAGATACGCAGTATTTT.

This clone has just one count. CDR3 sequence reads: CASTPPRLVQTDTQYF. The CDR3 region has the DNA TGTGCCAGCACCCCTCCCCGACTAGTTCAAACAGATACGCAGTATTTT. The chain joins TRBV5-4 to TRBJ2-3, with a possible D match to TRBD2 (6 bases). Germline V gene lookup returns CDR1 SGHNT and CDR2 YYREEE (reference sequence). V dropped 6 bases and J dropped 3 bases, with 20 bases sitting between them. The CDR3 sequence is 16 residues long.

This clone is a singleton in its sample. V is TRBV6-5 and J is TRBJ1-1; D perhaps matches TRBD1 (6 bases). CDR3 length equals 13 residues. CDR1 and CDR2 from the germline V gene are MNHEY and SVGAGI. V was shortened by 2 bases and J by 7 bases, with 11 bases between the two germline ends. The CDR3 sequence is CASSYGGAVEAFF. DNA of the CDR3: TGTGCCAGCAGTTACGGGGGGGCGGTTGAAGCTTTCTTT.

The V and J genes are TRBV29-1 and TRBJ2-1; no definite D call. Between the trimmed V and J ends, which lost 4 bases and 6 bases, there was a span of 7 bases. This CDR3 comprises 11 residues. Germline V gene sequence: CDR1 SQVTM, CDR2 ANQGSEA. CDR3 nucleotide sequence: TGCAGCGTTGCGACGGGCAATGAGCAGTTCTTC. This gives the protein CSVATGNEQFF.

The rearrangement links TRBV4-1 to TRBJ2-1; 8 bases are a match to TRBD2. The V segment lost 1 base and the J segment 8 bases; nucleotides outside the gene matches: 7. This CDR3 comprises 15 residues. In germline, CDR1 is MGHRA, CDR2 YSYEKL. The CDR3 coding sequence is TGCGCCAGCAGCCAAGTCATCCGGGGGGGTGATGAGCAGTTCTTC. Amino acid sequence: CASSQVIRGGDEQFF.